What follows are 18 T cell receptor beta chains derived from one specimen sequenced in a study of blood T cell repertoires in COVID-19. Sequenced by immunoSEQ multiplex PCR; TCRdb stores in-frame clones only, minus some. Of some 97,000 clones listed, around four fifths are singletons. The sequenced sample was peripheral blood. These receptors came from a man over 45 with active or convalescent COVID-19.

This chain connects TRBV5-1 to TRBJ2-5; 9 nucleotides agree with TRBD2. The V gene's germline CDR1 is SGHRS and CDR2 YFSETQ. The V gene end was trimmed by 4 bases and the J gene end by 4 bases; junction bases not matched to a gene: 11. CDR3 length: 16 residues. The CDR3 region has the DNA TGCGCCAGCAGCCCCGGGCGGCTAGCGGGGAGAGAGACCCAGTACTTC. Translation: CASSPGRLAGRETQYF.

The chain joins TRBV7-2 to TRBJ2-3; 10 bases line up with TRBD2. Trimming removed 2 bases from V and 2 bases from J; junction bases left unmatched: 7. Germline V gene sequence: CDR1 SGHTA, CDR2 FQGNSA. There are 17 residues in the CDR3. CDR3 amino acids: CASSLTAGGPSTDTQYF. DNA for the CDR3: TGTGCCAGCAGCTTAACAGCGGGAGGGCCCTCCACAGATACGCAGTATTTT.

The chain is built from TRBV19 and TRBJ1-4, with a possible D match to TRBD1 (6 bases). The V end was cut by 5 bases, the J end by 4 bases, with 11 bases between. Germline CDR1 reads LNHDA; CDR2 reads SQIVND (reference sequence). This CDR3 has 14 residues. The CDR3 DNA sequence: TGTGCCAGTAGTCTTCAGGGGAATAATGAAAAACTGTTTTTT. Amino acids: CASSLQGNNEKLFF.

J is TRBJ2-5 and V is TRBV11-3, with a possible D match to TRBD1 (7 bases). Per germline, CDR1 SGHNT and CDR2 YENEEA. Trimming cost V 9 bases and J 7 bases, with 12 bases left between them. The CDR3 covers 11 residues. This CDR3 reads CASTQGGTQYF. DNA for the CDR3: TGTGCCAGTACTCAGGGGGGGACCCAGTACTTC.

The chain links TRBV11-2 to TRBJ2-7, with D tentatively TRBD1 (5 bases). CDR3 size: 14 residues. Germline assignment: CDR1 SGHAT and CDR2 FQNNGV. Trimming removed 5 bases at V and 3 bases at J, with 14 bases between. CDR3 region: CASSGGHSLYEQYF. Written as DNA, the CDR3 is TGTGCCAGCAGCGGTGGACACTCCCTCTACGAGCAGTACTTC.

The rearrangement links TRBV5-6 to TRBJ1-1, with D perhaps TRBD1 (5 bases). Germline CDR1 and CDR2: SGHDT and YYEEEE. V lost 8 bases and J lost 0, with 11 bases in between. The CDR3 contains 13 residues. The CDR3 DNA follows: TGTGCCAGTCTGACAGCAATGAACACTGAAGCTTTCTTT. Protein product: CASLTAMNTEAFF.

This chain connects TRBV27 to TRBJ2-1, with 7 bases aligning to TRBD2. Germline trimming cut 6 bases from V and 5 bases from J; bases unmatched to any gene: 7. This CDR3 region has 14 residues. CDR1 is MNHEY and CDR2 is SMNVEV in the germline V gene (reference sequence). This CDR3 reads CASSRDYYNNEQFF. DNA of the CDR3: TGTGCCAGCAGCCGGGACTACTATAACAATGAGCAGTTCTTC.

V gene TRBV2 combines with J gene TRBJ2-7; tentative D call: TRBD2 (6 bases). The V and J ends lost 10 bases and 2 bases respectively, with 15 bases between them. The CDR3 runs 13 residues. Germline-derived CDR1 and CDR2 are SNHLY and FYNNEI. The CDR3: CAIGGYRPYEQYF. CDR3 sequence (DNA): TGTGCCATCGGAGGGTATCGGCCCTACGAGCAGTACTTC.

This clone is a singleton in its sample. The CDR3 region has the DNA TGTGCCAGCTCACCAGAGCAAGGGGGACACACCGGGGAGCTGTTTTTT. Translation: CASSPEQGGHTGELFF. The V and J genes are TRBV18 and TRBJ2-2; possible D gene TRBD1, 6 bases. Looked up from germline, CDR1 is KGHSH and CDR2 is LQKENI. This CDR3 is 16 amino acids long. Trimming took 2 bases from V and 3 from J, leaving 13 bases between them. Variable domain in full (rest from reference TRBV18 and TRBJ2-2): NAGVMQNPRHLVRRRGQEARLRCSPMKGHSHVYWYRQLPEEGLKFMVYLQKENIIDESGMPKERFSAEFPKEGPSILRIQQVVRGDSAAYFCASSPEQGGHTGELFFGEGSRLTVL.

This clone appeared a single time. This chain joins TRBV24-1 and TRBJ2-1; TRBD2 agrees at 8 bases. V lost 2 bases to trimming and J lost 2 bases; unmatched junction nucleotides: 4. Germline CDR1 KGHDR, CDR2 SFDVKD. The CDR3 loop spans 16 amino acids. The CDR3 spells CATSDSQAGAYNEQFF. CDR3 bases: TGTGCCACCAGTGATTCCCAAGCGGGAGCCTACAATGAGCAGTTCTTC.

CDR3 loop: CASSSTRINEKLFF. Written as DNA, the CDR3 is TGTGCCAGCAGCTCGACACGTATCAATGAAAAACTGTTTTTT. This chain joins TRBV5-6 and TRBJ1-4, with D unclear. The V and J ends lost 3 bases and 5 bases respectively, with 11 bases between them. The CDR3 has 14 amino acids. The V gene's germline CDR1 is SGHDT and CDR2 YYEEEE.

The V call is TRBV9, the J call TRBJ2-1, with D hard to call. Between the trimmed V and J ends, which lost 1 base and 10 bases, there was a span of 15 bases. CDR1 and CDR2 (germline): SGDLS, YYNGEE. The CDR3 loop spans 14 amino acids. CDR3 sequence reads: CASSVSPTVGEQFF. CDR3 coding DNA: TGTGCCAGCAGCGTAAGCCCAACAGTTGGAGAGCAGTTCTTC.

This chain connects TRBV27 to TRBJ1-6; weak D call: TRBD1 (5 bases). V dropped 5 bases and J dropped 6 bases, with 14 bases sitting between them. This CDR3 spans 15 amino acids. Germline CDR1 reads MNHEY; CDR2 reads SMNVEV (reference sequence). This CDR3 reads CASSPQGVTNSPLHF. The CDR3 DNA sequence: TGTGCCAGCAGTCCCCAAGGGGTTACTAATTCACCCCTCCACTTT.

The chain employs TRBV3-1 (or the pseudogene TRBV3-2) and TRBJ2-1, with 7 bases fitting TRBD2. The CDR3 has 16 amino acids. The germline V gene has CDR1 LGHDT and CDR2 YNNKEL (reference sequence). J was trimmed by 4 bases and V by 0 bases; bases with no gene match: 6. The CDR3 loop reads CASSQDASGPYNEQFF. The CDR3 bases are TGTGCCAGCAGCCAAGATGCTAGCGGCCCTTACAATGAGCAGTTCTTC.

This chain uses TRBV7-6 with TRBJ2-7; TRBD2 matches at 12 bases. The CDR3 runs to 15 residues. J was trimmed by 0 bases and V by 4 bases; bases with no gene match: 1. Germline V gene sequence: CDR1 SGHVS, CDR2 FNYEAQ. The CDR3 nucleotides read TGTGCCAGCAGCTCGACTAGCGGGAGCTCCTACGAGCAGTACTTC. It translates to CASSSTSGSSYEQYF. Looking up the rest from reference TRBV7-6 and TRBJ2-7 gives the full variable domain: GAGVSQSPRYKVTKRGQDVALRCDPISGHVSLYWYRQALGQGPEFLTYFNYEAQQDKSGLPNDRFSAERPEGSISTLTIQRTEQRDSAMYRCASSSTSGSSYEQYFGPGTRLTVT.

The V and J genes are TRBV24-1 and TRBJ2-3; 11 bases align to TRBD1. Per the germline V gene, CDR1 is KGHDR and CDR2 is SFDVKD. The length of the CDR3 is 16 residues. Trimming at V came to 4 bases and at J to 3 bases, leaving 5 bases not matched to a gene. The CDR3 loop is CATSDADRGRTDTQYF. CDR3 DNA sequence: TGTGCCACCAGTGACGCGGACAGGGGGCGAACAGATACGCAGTATTTT.

V usage is TRBV7-3 and J usage is TRBJ2-2; a possible D gene is TRBD2 (5 bases). Germline V CDR1 and CDR2: SGHTA, FQGTGA. This CDR3 has 14 amino acids. V lost 5 bases and J lost 3, with 10 bases in between. Written as DNA, the CDR3 is TGTGCCAGCAGCCCCGGCGGGTACACCGGGGAGCTGTTTTTT. It translates to CASSPGGYTGELFF.

The V call is TRBV20-1, the J call TRBJ1-4; D is unresolved. The CDR3 totals 10 residues. Germline-derived CDR1 and CDR2 are DFQATT and SNEGSKA (reference sequence). This CDR3 is CGLGREKLFF. The DNA for the CDR3 is TGCGGACTTGGAAGGGAAAAACTGTTTTTT.